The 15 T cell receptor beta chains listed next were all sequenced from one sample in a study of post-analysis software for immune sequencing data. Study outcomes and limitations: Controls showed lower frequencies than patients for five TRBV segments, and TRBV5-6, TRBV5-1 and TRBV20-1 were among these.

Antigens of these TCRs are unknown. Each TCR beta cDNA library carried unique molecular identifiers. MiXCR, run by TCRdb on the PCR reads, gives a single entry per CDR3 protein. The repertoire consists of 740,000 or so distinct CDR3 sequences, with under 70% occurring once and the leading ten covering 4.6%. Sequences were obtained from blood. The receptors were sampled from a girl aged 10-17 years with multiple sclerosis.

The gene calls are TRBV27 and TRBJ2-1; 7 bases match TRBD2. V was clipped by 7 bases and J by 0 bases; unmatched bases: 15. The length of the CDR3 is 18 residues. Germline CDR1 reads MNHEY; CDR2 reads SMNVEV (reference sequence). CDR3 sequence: CASTPSSGPYFSYNEQFF. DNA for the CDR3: TGTGCCAGCACCCCCAGTAGCGGGCCCTATTTCTCCTACAATGAGCAGTTCTTC.

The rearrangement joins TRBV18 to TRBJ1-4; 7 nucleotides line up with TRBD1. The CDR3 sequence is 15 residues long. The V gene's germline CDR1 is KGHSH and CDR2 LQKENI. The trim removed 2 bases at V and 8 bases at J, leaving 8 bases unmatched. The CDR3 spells CASSPVWTGREKLFF. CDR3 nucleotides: TGTGCCAGCTCACCAGTCTGGACAGGAAGAGAAAAACTGTTTTTT.

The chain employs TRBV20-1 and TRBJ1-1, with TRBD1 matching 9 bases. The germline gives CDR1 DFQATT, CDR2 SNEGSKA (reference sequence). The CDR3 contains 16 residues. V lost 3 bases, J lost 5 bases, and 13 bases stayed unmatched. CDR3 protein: CSASPPTGGVGTEAFF. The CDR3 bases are TGCAGTGCTAGTCCACCGACAGGGGGAGTGGGTACTGAAGCTTTCTTT.

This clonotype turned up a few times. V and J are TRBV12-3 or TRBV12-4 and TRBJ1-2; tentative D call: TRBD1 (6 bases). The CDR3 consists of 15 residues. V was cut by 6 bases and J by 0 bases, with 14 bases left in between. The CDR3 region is CASRTAGEANYGYTF. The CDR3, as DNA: TGTGCCAGCAGGACCGCAGGGGAAGCTAACTATGGCTACACCTTC.

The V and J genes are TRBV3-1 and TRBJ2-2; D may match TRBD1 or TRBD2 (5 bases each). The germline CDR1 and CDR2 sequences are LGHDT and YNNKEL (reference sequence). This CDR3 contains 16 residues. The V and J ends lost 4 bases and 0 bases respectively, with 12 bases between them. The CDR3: CASSRRTSANTGELFF. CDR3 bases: TGTGCCAGCAGCCGGAGGACATCGGCGAACACCGGGGAGCTGTTTTTT.

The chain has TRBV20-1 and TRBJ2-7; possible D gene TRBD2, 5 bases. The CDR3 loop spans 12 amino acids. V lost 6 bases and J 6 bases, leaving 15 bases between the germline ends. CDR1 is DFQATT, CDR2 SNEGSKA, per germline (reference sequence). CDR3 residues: CSATLGLGEQYF. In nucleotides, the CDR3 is TGCAGTGCAACACTAGGGTTAGGCGAGCAGTACTTC.

In DNA, the CDR3 is TGTGCCAGCACCCCAAACCTAGCGGGCTCCTACAATGAGCAGTTCTTC. This sequence encodes CASTPNLAGSYNEQFF. The gene calls are TRBV27 and TRBJ2-1; 8 bases agree with TRBD2. The length of the CDR3 is 16 residues. From germline, CDR1 is MNHEY and CDR2 SMNVEV (reference sequence). V gave up 7 bases and J gave up 0 bases; unmatched junction bases: 8.

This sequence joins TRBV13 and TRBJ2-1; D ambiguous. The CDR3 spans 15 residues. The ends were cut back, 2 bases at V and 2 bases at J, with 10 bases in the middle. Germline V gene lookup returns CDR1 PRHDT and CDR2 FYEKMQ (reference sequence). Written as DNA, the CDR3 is TGTGCCAGCAGCTTAAGAGGAGTCGCCTACAATGAGCAGTTCTTC. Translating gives CASSLRGVAYNEQFF.

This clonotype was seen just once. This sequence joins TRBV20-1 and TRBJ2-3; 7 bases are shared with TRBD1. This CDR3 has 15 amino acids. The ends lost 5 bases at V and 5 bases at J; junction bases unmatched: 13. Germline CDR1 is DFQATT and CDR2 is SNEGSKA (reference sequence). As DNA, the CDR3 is TGCAGTGCTTTCAGGGGACAGTTGGACGTAGATACGCAGTATTTT. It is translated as CSAFRGQLDVDTQYF.

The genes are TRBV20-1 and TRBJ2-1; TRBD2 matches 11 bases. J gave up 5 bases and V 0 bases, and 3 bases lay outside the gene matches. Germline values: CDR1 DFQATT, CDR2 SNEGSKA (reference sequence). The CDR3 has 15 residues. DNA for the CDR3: TGCAGTGCTAGAGAGGGACTAGCGGTTAACAATGAGCAGTTCTTC. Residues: CSAREGLAVNNEQFF.

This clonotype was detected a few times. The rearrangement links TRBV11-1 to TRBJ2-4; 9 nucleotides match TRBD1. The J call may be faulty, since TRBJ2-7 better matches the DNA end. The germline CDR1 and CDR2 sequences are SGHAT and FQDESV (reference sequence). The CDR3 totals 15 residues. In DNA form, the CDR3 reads TGTGCCAGCAGCCAGCGTCGGGACAGGGACTACGAGCAGTACTTC. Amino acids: CASSQRRDRDYEQYF.

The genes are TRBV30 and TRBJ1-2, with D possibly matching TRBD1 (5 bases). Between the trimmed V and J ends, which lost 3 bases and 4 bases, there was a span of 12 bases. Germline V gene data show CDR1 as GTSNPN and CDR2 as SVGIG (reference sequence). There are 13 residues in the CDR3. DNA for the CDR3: TGTGCCTGGAGCCCCATTGGGGGCTATGGCTACACCTTC. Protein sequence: CAWSPIGGYGYTF.

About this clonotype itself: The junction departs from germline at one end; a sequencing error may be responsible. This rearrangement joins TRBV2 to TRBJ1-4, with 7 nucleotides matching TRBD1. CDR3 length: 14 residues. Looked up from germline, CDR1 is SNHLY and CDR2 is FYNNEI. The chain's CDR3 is CASRTGTASEKLFF. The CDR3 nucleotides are TGTGCTAGCAGAACCGGGACAGCCTCAGAAAAACTGTTTTTT. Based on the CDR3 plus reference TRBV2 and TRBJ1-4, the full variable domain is EPEVTQTPSHQVTQMGQEVILRCVPISNHLYFYWYRQILGQKVEFLVSFYNNEISEKSEIFDDQFSVERPDGSNFTLKIRSTKLEDSAMYFCASRTGTASEKLFFGSGTQLSVL.

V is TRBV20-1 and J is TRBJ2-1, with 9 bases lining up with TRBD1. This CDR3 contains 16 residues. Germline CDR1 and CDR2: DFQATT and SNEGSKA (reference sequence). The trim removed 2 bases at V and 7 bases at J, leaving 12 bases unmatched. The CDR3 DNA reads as TGCAGTGCTAGACCCCCGGGACAGGGTACGGGGAATGAGCAGTTCTTC. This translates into CSARPPGQGTGNEQFF.

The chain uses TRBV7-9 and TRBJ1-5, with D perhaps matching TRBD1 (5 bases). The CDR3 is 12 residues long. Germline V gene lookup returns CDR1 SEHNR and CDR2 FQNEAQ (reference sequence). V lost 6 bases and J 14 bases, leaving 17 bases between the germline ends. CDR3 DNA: TGTGCCAGCAGTTCCGACCTGGCAGGGAAGCATTTT. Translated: CASSSDLAGKHF.